The sample holds a few counts of the clone carrying this TCR beta chain. CDR3 length: 15 residues. Germline trimming cut 2 bases from V and 4 bases from J; bases unmatched to any gene: 4. From germline, CDR1 is SGHTA and CDR2 FQGNSA. This entry belongs to a study of cytomegalovirus exposure and HLA in healthy donors. The primer mix had 60 Vbeta and 13 Jbeta primers. Sequenced by immunoSEQ multiplex PCR; TCRdb stores in-frame clones only, minus some. Of 150,000 to 200,000 clones listed, approximately 70% are singletons. Material for sequencing was PBMCs. The gene calls are TRBV7-2 and TRBJ2-2; 7 bases are shared with TRBD2. The origin of this receptor is a woman between 25 and 40 years old in good health and CMV-seronegative. Here the CDR3 DNA reads TGTGCCAGCAGCTTAAGACTAGCCGGCACCGGGGAGCTGTTTTTT. Translating it yields CASSLRLAGTGELFF.